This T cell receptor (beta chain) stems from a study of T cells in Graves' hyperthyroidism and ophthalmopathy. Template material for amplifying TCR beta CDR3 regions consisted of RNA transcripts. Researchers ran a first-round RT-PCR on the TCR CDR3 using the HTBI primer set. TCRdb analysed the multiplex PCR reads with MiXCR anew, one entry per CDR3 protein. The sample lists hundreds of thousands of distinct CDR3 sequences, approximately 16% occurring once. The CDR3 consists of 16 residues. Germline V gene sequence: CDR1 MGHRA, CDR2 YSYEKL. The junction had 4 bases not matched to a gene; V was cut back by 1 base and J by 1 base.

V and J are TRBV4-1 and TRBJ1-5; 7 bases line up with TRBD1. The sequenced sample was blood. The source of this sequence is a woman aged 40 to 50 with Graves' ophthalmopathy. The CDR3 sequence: CASSQVAGGSNQPQHF. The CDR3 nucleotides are TGCGCCAGCAGCCAAGTTGCAGGGGGGAGCAATCAGCCCCAGCATTTT.